What follows describes a single TCR beta chain. The antigen remains unidentified. The method was immunoSEQ multiplex PCR; TCRdb's version includes in-frame clones alone and lacks a portion of them. Of roughly 140,000 clones listed, about nine tenths are singletons. V was trimmed by 2 bases and J by 0 bases, leaving 11 bases between them. The CDR3 covers 15 residues. Germline-derived CDR1 and CDR2 are MNHEY and SVGEGT. The data were obtained in a study of T cell responses to AZD1222 COVID-19 vaccine. Study in general: Analyses pooled second doses at about 4 or about 12 weeks. General study points: Increased Spike-specific TCR breadth and depth were observed after two AZD1222 doses. Donor demographics were predominantly white British with a female majority; clonal diversity may be underestimated.

V and J are TRBV6-2 or TRBV6-3 and TRBJ2-7; a weak D match, TRBD2 (5 bases). The sequenced sample was peripheral blood, obtained on day 0 of AZD1222 vaccination. The TCR was taken from an adult in good health. The CDR3 spells CASSYPGSLSYEQYF. The CDR3 nucleotides are TGTGCCAGCAGTTACCCGGGGTCGCTCTCCTACGAGCAGTACTTC.